This T cell receptor (beta chain) was captured by sequencing in a study of shared clonotypes between healthy human individuals. The study, taken as a whole, reports: Relative to clonotypes present in all four donors, those not shared had lower generation probabilities.

This clone has just a few counts. Its antigen is undetermined. Within the sample, other DNA sequences also encode this same CDR3. The germline V and J ends were trimmed by 1 base and 1 base, with 4 bases remaining between them. Germline CDR1 is SNHLY and CDR2 is FYNNEI. The CDR3 has 13 amino acids. TCRdb's copy holds only in-frame clones and misses some; the assay was immunoSEQ multiplex PCR. The sample has around 2.3 million clones, 90% to 96% seen once. The sequence derives from a man aged 18 to 29 in good health. The gene calls are TRBV2 and TRBJ1-1; no clear D gene. Sequencing was done on a sample of naive CD4+ T cells sorted from blood. Subset: CD45RA+ positively selected. The CDR3 sequence: CASSEEQNTEAFF. CDR3 in DNA: TGTGCCAGCAGTGAAGAGCAGAACACTGAAGCTTTCTTT. Drawing the rest from reference TRBV2 and TRBJ1-1, the complete variable domain is EPEVTQTPSHQVTQMGQEVILRCVPISNHLYFYWYRQILGQKVEFLVSFYNNEISEKSEIFDDQFSVERPDGSNFTLKIRSTKLEDSAMYFCASSEEQNTEAFFGQGTRLTVV.